The 11 T cell receptor beta chains listed next were all sequenced from one sample in a study of read filtering for tumor transcriptome and immune sequencing. From approximately 430 ng of RNA, a library with molecular barcoded alpha/delta and beta/gamma adaptors was made. TCRdb called the reads again in MiXCR, with one record for every CDR3 protein. The top ten clones hold less than 20% of a sample with 50,000 or so distinct CDR3 sequences, roughly 19% of them seen once. Sample: a population of CD138-negative cells sorted from bone marrow. These receptors all come from a donor over 35 with multiple myeloma.

Regarding this clonotype: It may be a read error: a sequence one base away is much more abundant. The chain couples TRBV29-1 to TRBJ1-2; D is possibly TRBD1 (6 bases). Germline CDR1 SQVTM, CDR2 ANQGSEA. The germline V and J ends were trimmed by 6 bases and 6 bases, with 20 bases remaining between them. The CDR3 extends over 14 amino acids. The CDR3 region has the DNA TGCAGCGTCGGAGACAGGAAACCTCTCAATGGCTACACCTTC. This translates into CSVGDRKPLNGYTF.

For this clonotype: A read error may be the cause here, since a much bigger clone is one base away. The chain employs TRBV6-6 and TRBJ1-2; D unresolved. The CDR3 covers 17 residues. Trimming pared 1 base from V and 4 bases from J, leaving 19 bases between. Germline CDR1 reads MNHNY; CDR2 reads SVGAGI (reference sequence). For the CDR3, the DNA is TGTGCCAGCAGTTACTTTCGACGGAGCCGAAGGTCCTATGGCTACACCTTC. It specifies CASSYFRRSRRSYGYTF.

This clonotype showed up many times. This chain joins TRBV28 and TRBJ2-7; D remains unclear. Trimming left V 7 bases short and J 0 bases short, with 10 bases between. This CDR3 spans 13 amino acids. The germline V gene has CDR1 MDHEN and CDR2 SYDVKM. The CDR3 protein is CASTSRSSYEQYF. The DNA of the CDR3 is TGTGCCAGCACTTCACGCAGCTCCTACGAGCAGTACTTC. Full variable domain (rest looked up from reference TRBV28 and TRBJ2-7): DVKVTQSSRYLVKRTGEKVFLECVQDMDHENMFWYRQDPGLGLRLIYFSYDVKMKEKGDIPEGYSVSREKKERFSLILESASTNQTSMYLCASTSRSSYEQYFGPGTRLTVT.

This clonotype was seen ten or more times. The genes are TRBV5-1 and TRBJ1-5; D gene uncertain. Per germline, CDR1 SGHRS and CDR2 YFSETQ. The CDR3 has 14 amino acids. The V and J ends lost 2 bases and 4 bases respectively, with 10 bases between them. CDR3 sequence: CASSFGLLNQPQHF. The CDR3 DNA is TGCGCCAGCAGCTTCGGGCTACTGAATCAGCCCCAGCATTTT.

This clonotype was found many times. The gene calls are TRBV2 and TRBJ2-2; D is undetermined. This CDR3 comprises 13 residues. Germline CDR1 SNHLY, CDR2 FYNNEI. The germline V and J ends were trimmed by 3 bases and 6 bases, with 8 bases remaining between them. This CDR3 reads CASSDNSAGELFF. The CDR3 region has the DNA TGTGCCAGCAGTGACAACTCTGCCGGGGAGCTGTTTTTT. Together with reference TRBV2 and TRBJ2-2, the CDR3 gives the full variable domain: EPEVTQTPSHQVTQMGQEVILRCVPISNHLYFYWYRQILGQKVEFLVSFYNNEISEKSEIFDDQFSVERPDGSNFTLKIRSTKLEDSAMYFCASSDNSAGELFFGEGSRLTVL.

Ten or more counts support this clonotype. The chain has TRBV7-9 and TRBJ2-7; the match to TRBD1 covers 7 bases. The CDR3 length is 18 residues. The germline V gene encodes CDR1 SEHNR and CDR2 FQNEAQ (reference sequence). V shed 0 bases and J 3 bases; nucleotides not matched to a gene: 14. CDR3 coding DNA: TGTGCCAGCAGCTTAGCTGGCGGTTTAAGGACAGGAGACTACGAGCAGTACTTC. Amino acid sequence: CASSLAGGLRTGDYEQYF.

At least ten counts were recorded for this clonotype. The rearrangement joins TRBV7-8 to TRBJ2-1, with 16 bases that match TRBD2. CDR1 SGHVS and CDR2 FQNEAQ come from the germline V gene. V shed 5 bases and J 0 bases; nucleotides not matched to a gene: 16. This CDR3 comprises 22 residues. This CDR3 reads CASSHPRGTSGRASSSYNEQFF. CDR3 bases: TGTGCCAGCAGCCATCCGCGGGGGACTAGCGGGAGGGCTTCCAGCTCCTACAATGAGCAGTTCTTC.

This clonotype was picked up many times. The genes are TRBV19 and TRBJ1-4; maybe TRBD1 (5 bases). CDR3 length equals 16 residues. Between the trimmed V and J ends, which lost 6 bases and 4 bases, there was a span of 18 bases. Germline loops: CDR1 LNHDA, CDR2 SQIVND (reference sequence). CDR3 DNA: TGTGCCAGTAGCCCGGCCTGGGGACGGTTTAATGAAAAACTGTTTTTT. As protein: CASSPAWGRFNEKLFF.

With respect to this clonotype: It is likely a read error: a sequence one base away is far more abundant. The chain uses TRBV29-1 and TRBJ1-4; 11 bases align to TRBD2. The J call is in doubt because the DNA end fits TRBJ2-3 better. CDR1 is SQVTM and CDR2 is ANQGSEA in the germline V gene. The length of the CDR3 is 14 residues. This CDR3 reads CSVASGRNADTQYF. CDR3 DNA: TGCAGCGTTGCTAGCGGGAGGAACGCAGATACGCAGTATTTT.

The chain is built from TRBV3-1 and TRBJ2-7; 9 bases align to TRBD1. V shed 1 base and J 7 bases; nucleotides not matched to a gene: 8. Germline CDR1 and CDR2: LGHDT and YNNKEL (reference sequence). The CDR3 totals 15 residues. CDR3: CASSQGQGGLREQYF. The CDR3 bases are TGTGCCAGCAGCCAAGGACAGGGGGGACTACGGGAGCAGTACTTC.

This clonotype was counted once. One junction end disagrees with the germline gene, perhaps due to a read error. The V call is TRBV5-1, the J call TRBJ2-6, with D possibly being TRBD1 (5 bases). Germline V gene sequence: CDR1 SGHRS, CDR2 YFSETQ. The CDR3 has 15 amino acids. The CDR3 region has the DNA TGCGCTAGCAGCACTCAGGGCTCTGGGACCAACGTCCTGACTTTC. Translating gives CASSTQGSGTNVLTF.